This T cell receptor (beta chain) was recovered during a study of T cell responses to AZD1222 COVID-19 vaccine. With regard to this clone: Antigen unknown.

Trimming took 8 bases from V and 9 from J, leaving 17 bases between them. Looked up from germline, CDR1 is SGHNT and CDR2 is YENEEA. The CDR3 runs to 14 residues. Whole-study findings and limits: Spike-specific TCR breadth and depth were elevated following two AZD1222 doses. Unmutated variant regions reportedly attract nearly half of all spike-specific TCRs.

The protocol was immunoSEQ multiplex PCR, while the TCRdb copy is restricted to in-frame clones and leaves out a portion. The table shows about 120,000 clones, with approximately 85% occurring only once. V usage is TRBV11-3 and J usage is TRBJ1-6; D is unclear. The clonotype comes from an adult in good health. The sequencing here drew on peripheral blood, taken on day 0 of AZD1222 vaccination. The CDR3 sequence is CASGAVNRGSPLHF. CDR3 nucleotide sequence: TGTGCCAGCGGAGCGGTAAATCGCGGTTCACCCCTCCACTTT.